This T cell receptor (beta chain) was identified in a study of T cell responses to AZD1222 COVID-19 vaccine. This CDR3 contains 14 residues. Trimming at V came to 5 bases and at J to 8 bases, leaving 8 bases not matched to a gene. CDR1 and CDR2 from the germline V gene are MNHNS and SASEGT. In regard to this clone: Its antigen is not known.

The repertoire was sequenced with immunoSEQ multiplex PCR; TCRdb's copy has only in-frame clones and lacks some. Here the sample spans 69,000 or so clones, 87% being singletons. Study results and limitations: Repertoires were obtained solely post-peak T cell response. Spike-specific TCR breadth and depth grew following two AZD1222 doses.

The source material was peripheral blood, sampled 28 days after the second AZD1222 dose. The chain couples TRBV6-1 to TRBJ1-4; 7 positions match TRBD1. The TCR originated in an adult who received the AZD1222 COVID-19 vaccine. DNA for the CDR3: TGTGCCAGCAGTCTCCAGACAGGGCGGGAAAAACTGTTTTTT. As protein: CASSLQTGREKLFF.